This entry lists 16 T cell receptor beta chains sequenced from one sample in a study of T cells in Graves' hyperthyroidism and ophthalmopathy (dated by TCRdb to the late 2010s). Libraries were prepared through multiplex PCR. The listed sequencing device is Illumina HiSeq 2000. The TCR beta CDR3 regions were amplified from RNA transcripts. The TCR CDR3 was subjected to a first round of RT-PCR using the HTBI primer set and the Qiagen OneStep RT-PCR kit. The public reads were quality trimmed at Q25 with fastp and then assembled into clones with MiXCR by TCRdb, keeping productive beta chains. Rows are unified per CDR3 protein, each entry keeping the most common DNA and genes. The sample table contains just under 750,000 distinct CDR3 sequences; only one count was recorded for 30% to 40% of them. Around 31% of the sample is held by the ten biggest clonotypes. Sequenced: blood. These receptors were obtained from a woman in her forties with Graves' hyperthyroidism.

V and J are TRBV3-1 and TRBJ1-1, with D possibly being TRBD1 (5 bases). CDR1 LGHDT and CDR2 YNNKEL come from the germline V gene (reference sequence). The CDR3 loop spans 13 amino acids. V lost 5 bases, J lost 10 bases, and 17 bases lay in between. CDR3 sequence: CASSLGTLLGAFF. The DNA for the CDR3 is TGTGCCAGCAGCTTGGGGACGCTGTTGGGAGCTTTCTTT.

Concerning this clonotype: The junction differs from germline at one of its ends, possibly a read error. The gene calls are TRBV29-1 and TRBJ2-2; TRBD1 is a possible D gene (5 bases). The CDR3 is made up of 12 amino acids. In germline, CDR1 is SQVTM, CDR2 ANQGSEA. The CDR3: CSAYQDTWELFF. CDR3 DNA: TGCAGCGCCTACCAGGACACCTGGGAGCTGTTTTTT.

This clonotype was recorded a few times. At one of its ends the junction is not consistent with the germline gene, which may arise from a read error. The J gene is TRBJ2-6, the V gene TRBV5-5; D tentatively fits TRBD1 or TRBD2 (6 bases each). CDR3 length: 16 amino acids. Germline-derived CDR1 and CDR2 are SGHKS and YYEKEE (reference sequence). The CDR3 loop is CASTLEGGSGANVLTF. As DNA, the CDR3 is TGCGCCAGCACTCTTGAGGGGGGCTCTGGGGCCAACGTCCTGACTTTC.

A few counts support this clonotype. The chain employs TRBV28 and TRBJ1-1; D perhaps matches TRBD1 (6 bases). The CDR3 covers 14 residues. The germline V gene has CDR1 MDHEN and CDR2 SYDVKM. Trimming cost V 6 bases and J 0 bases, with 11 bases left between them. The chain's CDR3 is CASREGGLNTEAFF. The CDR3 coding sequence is TGTGCCAGCAGAGAGGGGGGCCTGAACACTGAAGCTTTCTTT.

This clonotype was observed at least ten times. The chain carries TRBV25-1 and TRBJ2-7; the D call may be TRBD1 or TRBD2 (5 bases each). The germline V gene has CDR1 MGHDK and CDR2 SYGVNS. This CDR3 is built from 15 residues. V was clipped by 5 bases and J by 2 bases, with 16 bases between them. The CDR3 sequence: CASSSREGNTYEQYF. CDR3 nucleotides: TGTGCCAGCAGTTCCAGAGAGGGGAATACCTACGAGCAGTACTTC.

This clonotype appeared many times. The CDR3 DNA reads TGCAGCGTTGACCTGACAGGGGGCGGTGAAGCTTTCTTT. It codes for CSVDLTGGGEAFF. The gene calls are TRBV29-1 and TRBJ1-1, with 10 bases lining up with TRBD1. Looked up from germline, CDR1 is SQVTM and CDR2 is ANQGSEA. V was clipped by 3 bases and J by 7 bases; unmatched bases: 5. CDR3 length equals 13 residues.

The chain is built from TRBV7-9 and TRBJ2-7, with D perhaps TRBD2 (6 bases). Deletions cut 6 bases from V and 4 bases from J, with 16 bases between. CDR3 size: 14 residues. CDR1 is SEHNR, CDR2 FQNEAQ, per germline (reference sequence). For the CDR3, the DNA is TGTGCCAGCAGTAACGGGGGTTTGGAATACGAGCAGTACTTC. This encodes CASSNGGLEYEQYF.

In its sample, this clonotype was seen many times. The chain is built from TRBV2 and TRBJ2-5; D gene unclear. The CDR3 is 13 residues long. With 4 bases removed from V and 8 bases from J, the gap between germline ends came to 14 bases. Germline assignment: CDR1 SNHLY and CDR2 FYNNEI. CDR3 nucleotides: TGTGCCAGCAGTGGGGAAAGCCAAGGAACCCAGTACTTC. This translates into CASSGESQGTQYF. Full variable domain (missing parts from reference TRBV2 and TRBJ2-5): EPEVTQTPSHQVTQMGQEVILRCVPISNHLYFYWYRQILGQKVEFLVSFYNNEISEKSEIFDDQFSVERPDGSNFTLKIRSTKLEDSAMYFCASSGESQGTQYFGPGTRLLVL.

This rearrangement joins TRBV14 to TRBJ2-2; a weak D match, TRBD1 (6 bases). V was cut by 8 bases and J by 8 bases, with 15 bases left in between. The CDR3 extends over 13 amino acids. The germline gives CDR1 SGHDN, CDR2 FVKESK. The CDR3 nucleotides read TGTGCCAGCCGCCCAGAAGGGACAGGGGAGCTGTTTTTT. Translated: CASRPEGTGELFF.

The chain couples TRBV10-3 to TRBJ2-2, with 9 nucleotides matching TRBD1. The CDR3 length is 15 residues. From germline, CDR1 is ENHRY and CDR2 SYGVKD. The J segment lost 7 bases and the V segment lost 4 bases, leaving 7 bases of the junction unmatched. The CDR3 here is CAISGAGDRDGELFF. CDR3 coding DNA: TGTGCCATCAGTGGTGCGGGGGACAGGGACGGGGAGCTGTTTTTT.

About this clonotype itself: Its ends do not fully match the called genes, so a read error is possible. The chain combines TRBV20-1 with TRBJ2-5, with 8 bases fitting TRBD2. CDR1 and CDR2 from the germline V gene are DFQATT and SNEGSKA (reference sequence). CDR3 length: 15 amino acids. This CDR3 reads CSAESGGGLGETQHF. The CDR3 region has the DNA TGCAGTGCTGAATCCGGGGGGGGGCTGGGAGAGACCCAGCACTTC.

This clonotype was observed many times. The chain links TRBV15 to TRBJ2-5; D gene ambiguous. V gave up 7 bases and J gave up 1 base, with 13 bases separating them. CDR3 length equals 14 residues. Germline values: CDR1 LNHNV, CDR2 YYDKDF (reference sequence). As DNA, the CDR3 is TGTGCCACCACGACCGGGCGAGCCCAAGAGACCCAGTACTTC. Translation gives CATTTGRAQETQYF.

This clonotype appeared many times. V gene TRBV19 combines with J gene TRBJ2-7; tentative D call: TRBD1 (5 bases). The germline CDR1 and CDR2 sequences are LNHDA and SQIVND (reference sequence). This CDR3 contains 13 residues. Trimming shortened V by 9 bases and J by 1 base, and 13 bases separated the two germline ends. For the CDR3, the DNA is TGTGCCAGCAGGAACAGGTTATCCTACGAGCAGTACTTC. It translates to CASRNRLSYEQYF.

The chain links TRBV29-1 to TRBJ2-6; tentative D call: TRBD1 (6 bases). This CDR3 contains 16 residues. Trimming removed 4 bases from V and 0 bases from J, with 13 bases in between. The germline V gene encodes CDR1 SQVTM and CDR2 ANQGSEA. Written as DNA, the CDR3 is TGCAGCGTTGTGGACAGAAATATCTCTGGGGCCAACGTCCTGACTTTC. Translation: CSVVDRNISGANVLTF.

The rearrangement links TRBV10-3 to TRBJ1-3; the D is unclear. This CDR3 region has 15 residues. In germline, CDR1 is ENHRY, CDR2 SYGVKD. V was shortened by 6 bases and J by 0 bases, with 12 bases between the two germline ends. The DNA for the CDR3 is TGTGCCATCAGAGACTCGACCGTCTCTGGAAACACCATATATTTT. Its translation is CAIRDSTVSGNTIYF.

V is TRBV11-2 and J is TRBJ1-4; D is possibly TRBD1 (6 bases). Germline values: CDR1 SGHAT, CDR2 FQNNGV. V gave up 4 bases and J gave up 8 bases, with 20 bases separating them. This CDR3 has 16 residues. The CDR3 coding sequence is TGTGCCAGCAGCTCCATTGGACAGCCCGTCGGGGAAAAACTGTTTTTT. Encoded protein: CASSSIGQPVGEKLFF.